This record concerns one T cell receptor beta chain sequence. Its cognate antigen is unknown. These data originate in a study of cytomegalovirus exposure and HLA in healthy donors. The donors were healthy bone marrow donors. Whole-study results and caveats: Three CMV-associated chains proved CMV antigen-specific in vitro. Evidence from a later analysis indicated that most CMV-associated TCR beta chains looked HLA-restricted.

The PCR was carried out with 60 Vbeta primers and 13 Jbeta primers. This table comes from immunoSEQ multiplex PCR, and its TCRdb copy is limited to in-frame clones, with some not included. The table has 99,000 or so clones, about 74% seen once. CDR3 length: 12 residues. Germline V gives CDR1 MDHEN, CDR2 SYDVKM. V lost 6 bases, J lost 8 bases, and 11 bases lay in between. Sequencing was performed on PBMCs. The TCR comes from a man aged 55 to 70 in good health and CMV-seropositive. The chain recombines TRBV28 with TRBJ2-1; D gene unclear. CDR3 bases: TGTGCCAGCAGCCGCATTCGAGATGAGCAGTTCTTC. This sequence encodes CASSRIRDEQFF.